This is a list of T cell receptor beta chains from one sample in a study of blood T cell repertoires in COVID-19. Sequenced by immunoSEQ multiplex PCR; TCRdb stores in-frame clones only, minus some. This table has some 230,000 clones, about four fifths appearing once. The sample consisted of peripheral blood. All receptors derive from a woman younger than 45 who had recovered from COVID-19. Both conserved end residues are part of each CDR3. The D gene is left open where the match is weak. Clone size is stated in some rows and not others, as once, few, many or a class when expanded.

D	V	size	J	DNA	CDR3
TRBD1	TRBV19	many	TRBJ2-7	TGTGCCAGTAGTTATGGACAGGGGCGGGACGAGCAGTACTTC	CASSYGQGRDEQYF
TRBD2	TRBV11-2	-	TRBJ2-1	TGTGCCAGCAGCTTAGGGGGACTAGCGGGAAGGGATGAGCAGTTCTTC	CASSLGGLAGRDEQFF
TRBD2	TRBV5-1	-	TRBJ2-1	TGCGCCAGCAGCCCGAGACTAGCGAATGAGCAGTTCTTC	CASSPRLANEQFF
-	TRBV5-1	-	TRBJ2-5	TGCGCCAGCAGGCAAGAGACAGCACAAGAGACCCAGTACTTC	CASRQETAQETQYF
TRBD1	TRBV27	-	TRBJ2-5	TGTGCCAGCAGTTTATTGCAGGGGGCGGGAGAGACCCAGTACTTC	CASSLLQGAGETQYF
TRBD2	TRBV19	few	TRBJ2-7	TGTGCCAGTTCGATAAGCGGGAGTAATTACGAGCAGTACTTC	CASSISGSNYEQYF
TRBD2	TRBV29-1	few	TRBJ2-7	TGCAGCGCCCTATCGACTAGCGGGCGATACGAGCAGTACTTC	CSALSTSGRYEQYF
-	TRBV5-1	few	TRBJ2-7	TGCGCCAGCAGCTTGGACTCGGGCCTAGCGCTCACCTACGAGCAGTACTTC	CASSLDSGLALTYEQYF
-	TRBV6-5	-	TRBJ1-4	TGTGCCAGCAGACCCGGGACTGCTTATGGAAAACTGTTTTTT	CASRPGTAYGKLFF
-	TRBV28	-	TRBJ1-3	TGTGCCAGCAGTTTATGGACAGCCTCTGGAAACACCATATATTTT	CASSLWTASGNTIYF
TRBD2	TRBV24-1	-	TRBJ2-1	TGTGCCACCAGTGACCGGACTAGCGGAGGGCACAATGAGCAGTTCTTC	CATSDRTSGGHNEQFF
-	TRBV15	-	TRBJ2-1	TGTGCCACCAGCAGAGATCGCCGCGGGTTGTACAATGAGCAGTTCTTC	CATSRDRRGLYNEQFF
TRBD2	TRBV9	-	TRBJ2-1	TGTGCCAGCAGCATCTCTACCGGGGGGATGGAGCAGTTCTTC	CASSISTGGMEQFF
-	TRBV30	few	TRBJ2-7	TGTGCCTGGAGTTTTACGCGGGTAGGCTACGAGCAGTACTTC	CAWSFTRVGYEQYF
-	TRBV7-2	-	TRBJ2-3	TGTGCCAGCAGCGCCTTCACTCGAGATACGCAGTATTTT	CASSAFTRDTQYF
TRBD1	TRBV5-1	few	TRBJ2-7	TGCGCCAGCAGCTTACAGGGGTGGGAGCAGTACTTC	CASSLQGWEQYF
TRBD2	TRBV4-2	-	TRBJ2-5	TGTGCCAGCAGCCAAGAGACTAGCGGGAGGAGGGACCAAGAGACCCAGTACTTC	CASSQETSGRRDQETQYF
TRBD2	TRBV5-8	few	TRBJ2-1	TGTGCCAGCAGCTCGAGCGGGGATAATTACAATGAGCAGTTCTTC	CASSSSGDNYNEQFF
-	TRBV6-1	-	TRBJ2-2	TGTGCCAGCAGTGAAGGCGGGGTCCATCGCCTGTTTTTT	CASSEGGVHRLFF
TRBD2	TRBV5-4	-	TRBJ2-4	TGTGCCAGCAGCTCATGGGGGGGAAGGGAAAACATTCAGTACTTC	CASSSWGGRENIQYF
-	TRBV10-2	few	TRBJ2-2	TGCGCCAGCAGTGGATCAGCGGACGCGGGCACCGGGGAGCTGTTTTTT	CASSGSADAGTGELFF
-	TRBV4-1	-	TRBJ1-1	TGCGCCAGCAGCAAGATGAATCAGGGGCTGGGGAACACTGAAGCTTTCTTT	CASSKMNQGLGNTEAFF
-	TRBV27	-	TRBJ2-1	TGTGCCAGCCGCACCGTGTTAAGGCGGGGTCAGTACAATGAGCAGTTCTTC	CASRTVLRRGQYNEQFF
-	TRBV21-1	-	TRBJ2-3	TGTGCCAGCAGCAGAAAGACAGAAACTAGCACAGATACGCAGTATTTT	CASSRKTETSTDTQYF
-	TRBV5-4	-	TRBJ2-1	TGTGCCAGCAGCTTGGACGGGTACTACTCCTACAATGAGCAGTTCTTC	CASSLDGYYSYNEQFF
TRBD1	TRBV11-2	-	TRBJ2-5	TGTGCCAGCAGCTTAGATGGCAGGGGGTATAGAGAGACCCAGTACTTC	CASSLDGRGYRETQYF
TRBD1	TRBV13	once	TRBJ2-7	TGTGCCAGCAGCTTAGGCAGAAGGGGACAGGCGAGCTACGAGCAGTACTTC	CASSLGRRGQASYEQYF
-	TRBV6-5	few	TRBJ1-5	TGTGCCAGCAGTAACGGGGGGCGGCAGCCCCAGCATTTT	CASSNGGRQPQHF
-	TRBV21-1	few	TRBJ2-5	TGTGCCAGCAGCAAAGAGTCCGGGCGGGAGAGGTGGGAGACCCAGTACTTC	CASSKESGRERWETQYF
-	TRBV28	once	TRBJ1-1	TGTGCCAGCGGGATAGGGGGCACTGAAGCTTTCTTT	CASGIGGTEAFF
-	TRBV5-1	-	TRBJ1-1	TGCGCCAGCAGCTTGGAGCGGGGTACGGCTTTCTTT	CASSLERGTAFF